This T cell receptor beta chain was recorded in a study of PD-1 blockade in classical Hodgkin lymphoma. Profiled with immunoSEQ multiplex PCR; TCRdb holds only in-frame clones, not every one. The data hold 20,000 to 30,000 clones, with around 67% observed a single time. Every patient relapsed after autologous stem cell transplantation, and brentuximab vedotin exposure varied. Best responses were complete response, partial response or progressive disease. Findings of the study overall: Newly diagnosed patients reportedly had lower baseline TCR diversity than healthy donors. By C4D1, diversity of CD4+ TCRs had risen significantly, whereas that of CD8+ TCRs had not. Patients with a complete response exhibited baseline diversity comparable to newly diagnosed patients.

A note on this clone: Antigen: not known.

The sequence derives from a human donor with classical Hodgkin lymphoma. The input for sequencing was peripheral blood mononuclear cells (PBMCs), taken before the second cycle of nivolumab.

The CDR3 loop is CASSTGDRAIGTDTQYF. The DNA of the CDR3 is TGTGCCAGCAGCACAGGGGACAGGGCAATTGGCACAGATACGCAGTATTTT. The rearrangement links TRBV5-8 to TRBJ2-3, with 9 nucleotides matching TRBD1. The CDR3 covers 17 residues. With V trimmed by 4 bases and J by 1 base, 10 bases remained unmatched. Germline loops: CDR1 SGHTS, CDR2 YDEGEE.